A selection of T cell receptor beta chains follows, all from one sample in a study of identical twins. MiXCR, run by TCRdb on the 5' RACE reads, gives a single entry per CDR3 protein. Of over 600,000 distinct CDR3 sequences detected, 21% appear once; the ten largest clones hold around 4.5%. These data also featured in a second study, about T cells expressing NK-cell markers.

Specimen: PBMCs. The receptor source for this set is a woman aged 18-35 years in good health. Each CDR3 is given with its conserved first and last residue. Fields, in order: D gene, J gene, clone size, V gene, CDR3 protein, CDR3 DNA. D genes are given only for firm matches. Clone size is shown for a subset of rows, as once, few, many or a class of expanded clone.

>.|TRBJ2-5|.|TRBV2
CASSDYRVGETQYF
TGTGCCAGCAGTGACTACAGGGTAGGGGAGACCCAGTACTTC
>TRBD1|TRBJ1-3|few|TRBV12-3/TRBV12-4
CASRRQGSGNTIYF
TGTGCCAGCAGACGACAGGGCTCTGGAAACACCATATATTTT
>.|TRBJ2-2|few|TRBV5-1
CASSALGMGTGELFF
TGCGCCAGCAGCGCGTTGGGTATGGGGACCGGGGAGCTGTTTTTT
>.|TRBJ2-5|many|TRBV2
CASRVRYQETQYF
TGTGCCAGCAGAGTTAGGTACCAAGAGACCCAGTACTTC
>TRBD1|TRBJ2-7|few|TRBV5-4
CASSWGGTGVSEQYF
TGTGCCAGCAGCTGGGGTGGGACAGGGGTCTCCGAGCAGTACTTC
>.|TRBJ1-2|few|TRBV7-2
CASSLGLHQYGYTF
TGTGCCAGCAGCTTAGGTCTCCATCAATATGGCTACACCTTC
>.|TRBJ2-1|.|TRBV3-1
CASSQRSGHHEQFF
TGTGCCAGCAGCCAAAGATCGGGGCATCATGAGCAGTTCTTC
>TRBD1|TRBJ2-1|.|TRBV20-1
CSAKTGTEQFF
TGCAGTGCTAAGACAGGGACCGAGCAGTTCTTC
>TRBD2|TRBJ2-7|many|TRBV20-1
CSARRREGAYEQYF
TGCAGTGCTAGAAGACGGGAGGGGGCCTACGAGCAGTACTTC
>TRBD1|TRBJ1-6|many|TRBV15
CATSSRDRGSPLHF
TGTGCCACCAGCAGCCGGGACAGGGGTTCACCCCTCCACTTT
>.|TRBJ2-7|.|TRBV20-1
CSARVSADSYEQYF
TGCAGTGCTAGAGTATCGGCCGATTCCTACGAGCAGTACTTC
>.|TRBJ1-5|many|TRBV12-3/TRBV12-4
CASGNQPQHF
TGTGCCAGTGGTAATCAGCCCCAGCATTTT
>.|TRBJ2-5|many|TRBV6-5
CASSYGLSGETQYF
TGTGCCAGCAGTTACGGGTTATCTGGGGAGACCCAGTACTTC
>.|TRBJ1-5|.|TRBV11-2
CASAPGPGEGSVAQHF
TGTGCCAGCGCGCCAGGCCCCGGTGAAGGTTCTGTGGCCCAGCATTTT
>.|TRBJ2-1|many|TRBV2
CASSWEVWQFF
TGTGCCAGTTCTTGGGAGGTGTGGCAGTTCTTC
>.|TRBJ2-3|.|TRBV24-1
CATSDPRGADTQYF
TGTGCCACCAGTGACCCCCGAGGTGCAGATACGCAGTATTTT
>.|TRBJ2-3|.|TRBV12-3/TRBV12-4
CATSVYTDTQYF
TGTGCCACCTCAGTTTATACAGATACGCAGTATTTT
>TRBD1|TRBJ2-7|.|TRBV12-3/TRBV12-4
CASKTNRDRAYEQYF
TGTGCCAGCAAAACGAACCGGGACAGAGCTTACGAGCAGTACTTC
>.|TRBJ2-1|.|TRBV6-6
CASSYSERKEQFF
TGTGCCAGCAGTTACTCGGAGAGGAAAGAGCAGTTCTTC
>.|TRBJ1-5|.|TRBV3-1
CASSVGGDQPQHF
TGTGCCAGCAGTGTGGGAGGGGATCAGCCCCAGCATTTT
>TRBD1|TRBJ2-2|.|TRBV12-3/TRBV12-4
CASSTRDRGITGELFF
TGTGCCAGCAGTACCCGGGACAGGGGCATCACCGGGGAGCTGTTTTTT
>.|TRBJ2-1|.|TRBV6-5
CASSSHRSPFQFF
TGTGCCAGCAGTTCCCACAGGAGCCCGTTCCAGTTCTTC
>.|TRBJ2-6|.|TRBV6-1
CASTGTLLSGANVLTF
TGTGCCAGCACCGGGACCCTACTCTCTGGGGCCAACGTCCTGACTTTC
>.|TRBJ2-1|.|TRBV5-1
CASSSTGTSYNEQFF
TGCGCCAGCAGCTCTACCGGGACCTCCTACAATGAGCAGTTCTTC
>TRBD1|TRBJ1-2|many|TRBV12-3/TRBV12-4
CASRITGGGYTF
TGTGCCAGCAGAATAACAGGGGGTGGCTACACCTTC
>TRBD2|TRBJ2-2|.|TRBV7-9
CASSLLAGGANTGELFF
TGTGCCAGCAGCTTACTAGCGGGAGGCGCGAACACCGGGGAGCTGTTTTTT
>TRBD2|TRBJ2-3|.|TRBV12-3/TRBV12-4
CASSSGGQGDTQYF
TGTGCCAGCAGCAGCGGGGGCCAAGGGGATACGCAGTATTTT
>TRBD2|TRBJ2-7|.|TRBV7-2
CASSRGGNVEQYF
TGTGCCAGCAGCCGGGGGGGAAACGTGGAGCAGTACTTC
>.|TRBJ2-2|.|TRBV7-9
CASSEMGLGELFF
TGTGCCAGCAGCGAGATGGGTCTCGGGGAGCTGTTTTTT
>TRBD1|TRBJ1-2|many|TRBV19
CASSIVDRVVYGYTF
TGTGCCAGTAGTATTGTGGACAGGGTTGTCTATGGCTACACCTTC
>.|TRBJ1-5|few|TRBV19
CASSMIGLGSNQPQHF
TGTGCCAGTAGTATGATAGGGCTTGGGAGCAATCAGCCCCAGCATTTT
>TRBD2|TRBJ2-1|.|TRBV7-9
CASSSTPGTSGGEEQFF
TGTGCCAGCAGCTCCACCCCCGGGACTAGCGGGGGAGAGGAGCAGTTCTTC
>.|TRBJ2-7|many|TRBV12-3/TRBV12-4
CASSPHPQLYEQYF
TGTGCCAGCAGTCCTCATCCCCAACTCTACGAGCAGTACTTC
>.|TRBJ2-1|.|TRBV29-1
CSVVGNIEGYNEQFF
TGCAGCGTTGTGGGAAATATAGAGGGATACAATGAGCAGTTCTTC
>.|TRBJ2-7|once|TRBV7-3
CASSLDTSGEQYF
TGTGCCAGCAGCTTAGATACTTCAGGAGAGCAGTACTTC
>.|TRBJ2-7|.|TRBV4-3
CASSPTGEGFAYEQYF
TGCGCCAGCAGCCCGACAGGAGAGGGCTTCGCCTACGAGCAGTACTTC
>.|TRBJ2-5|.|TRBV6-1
CASSESPGAAQYF
TGTGCCAGCAGTGAATCCCCCGGGGCGGCCCAGTACTTC
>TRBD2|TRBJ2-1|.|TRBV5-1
CASSLAASGRNEQFF
TGCGCCAGCAGCTTGGCGGCTAGCGGGAGGAATGAGCAGTTCTTC
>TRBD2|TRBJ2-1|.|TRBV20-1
CSATPGGDYYNEQFF
TGCAGTGCTACCCCCGGGGGGGACTACTACAATGAGCAGTTCTTC
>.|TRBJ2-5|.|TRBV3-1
CASSQDNLGGGPRETQYF
TGTGCCAGCAGCCAAGATAACCTAGGAGGGGGGCCGAGGGAGACCCAGTACTTC
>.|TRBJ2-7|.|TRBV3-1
CASSHGPRTTYEQYF
TGTGCCAGCAGCCATGGACCCAGGACCACCTACGAGCAGTACTTC
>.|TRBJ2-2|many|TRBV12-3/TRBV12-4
CASSLRKGGQVTGELFF
TGTGCCAGCAGTTTAAGAAAGGGAGGACAGGTCACCGGGGAGCTGTTTTTT
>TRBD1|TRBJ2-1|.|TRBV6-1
CASSPDRGRSSEQFF
TGTGCCAGCAGCCCGGACAGGGGGCGGTCCAGTGAGCAGTTCTTC
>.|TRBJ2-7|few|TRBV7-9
CASSSSHRTYSYEQYF
TGTGCCAGCAGCTCAAGTCACCGGACTTATTCCTACGAGCAGTACTTC
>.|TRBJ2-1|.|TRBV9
CASSVGSRGGRKRDEQFF
TGTGCCAGCAGCGTAGGGTCCAGGGGCGGGAGAAAGAGGGATGAGCAGTTCTTC
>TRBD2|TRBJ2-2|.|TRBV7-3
CASSLIAALVAGGNATGELFF
TGTGCCAGCAGCTTAATTGCCGCCCTGGTAGCGGGAGGGAACGCCACCGGGGAGCTGTTTTTT
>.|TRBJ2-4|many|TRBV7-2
CASSLVGTGKNIQYF
TGTGCCAGCAGCTTAGTCGGGACCGGCAAAAACATTCAGTACTTC
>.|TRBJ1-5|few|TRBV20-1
CSARVSNNQPQHF
TGCAGTGCTAGAGTCAGCAACAATCAGCCCCAGCATTTT
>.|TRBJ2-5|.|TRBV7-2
CASSLGFRIQETQYF
TGTGCCAGCAGCTTAGGATTTCGGATCCAAGAGACCCAGTACTTC
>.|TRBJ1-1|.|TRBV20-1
CSVSSSGSTMNTEAFF
TGCAGTGTTTCGAGTTCGGGTTCTACCATGAACACTGAAGCTTTCTTT
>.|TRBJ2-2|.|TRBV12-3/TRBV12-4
CASRPTGSVDTGELFF
TGTGCCAGCAGACCCACAGGGTCCGTGGACACCGGGGAGCTGTTTTTT
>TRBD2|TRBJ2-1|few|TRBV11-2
CASSLRAGGSISSYNEQFF
TGTGCCAGCAGCTTAAGAGCGGGAGGCTCGATAAGCTCCTACAATGAGCAGTTCTTC
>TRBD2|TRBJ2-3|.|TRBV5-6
CASSLGGLAGGGTDTQYF
TGTGCCAGCAGCTTGGGGGGACTAGCGGGAGGAGGGACAGATACGCAGTATTTT
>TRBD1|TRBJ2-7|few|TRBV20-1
CSARLPGQRYEQYF
TGCAGTGCTAGATTGCCGGGACAGAGATACGAGCAGTACTTC
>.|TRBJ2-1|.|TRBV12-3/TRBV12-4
CASSLVGRDEQFF
TGTGCCAGCAGTTTAGTAGGACGGGATGAGCAGTTCTTC
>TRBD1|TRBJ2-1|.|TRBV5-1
CASSLGQGALYEQFF
TGCGCCAGCAGCTTGGGACAGGGGGCGCTTTATGAGCAGTTCTTC
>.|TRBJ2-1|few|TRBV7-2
CASSASTGPMREQFF
TGTGCCAGCAGCGCATCCACCGGCCCTATGCGGGAGCAGTTCTTC
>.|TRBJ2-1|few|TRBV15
CATSKDAVLSTEQFF
TGTGCCACCAGCAAAGACGCCGTTTTGAGCACTGAGCAGTTCTTC
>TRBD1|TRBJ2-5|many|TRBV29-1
CSVRTGGETQYF
TGCAGCGTTAGGACAGGGGGAGAGACCCAGTACTTC